The 3 T cell receptor beta chains below all came from one sample that was sequenced in a study of blood T cell repertoires in COVID-19. Clones were sequenced by immunoSEQ multiplex PCR, and TCRdb holds only the in-frame ones, with some missing. The table includes 110,000 to 150,000 clones, approximately 85% detected once. The sequenced material came from peripheral blood. The source of these receptors is a man aged 45-65 years with acute or convalescent COVID-19.

The V call is TRBV9, the J call TRBJ2-5; 7 bases align to TRBD2. This CDR3 has 17 amino acids. Germline V CDR1 and CDR2: SGDLS, YYNGEE. Trimming cost V 4 bases and J 4 bases; bases outside gene matches: 16. The CDR3 protein is CASSPYGGGTSGETQYF. CDR3 DNA sequence: TGTGCCAGCAGCCCCTATGGCGGGGGTACATCTGGAGAGACCCAGTACTTC.

V usage is TRBV5-6 and J usage is TRBJ2-4; 7 bases are shared with TRBD2. J lost 1 base, V lost 2 bases, and 9 bases had no gene match. The CDR3 loop spans 17 amino acids. Germline lookup yields CDR1 SGHDT and CDR2 YYEEEE. CDR3 sequence: CASSFGWSGEAKNIQYF. CDR3 in DNA: TGTGCCAGCAGCTTCGGGTGGAGCGGGGAGGCCAAAAACATTCAGTACTTC. Complete variable domain (other parts from reference TRBV5-6 and TRBJ2-4): DAGVTQSPTHLIKTRGQQVTLRCSPKSGHDTVSWYQQALGQGPQFIFQYYEEEERQRGNFPDRFSGHQFPNYSSELNVNALLLGDSALYLCASSFGWSGEAKNIQYFGAGTRLSVL.

The J gene is TRBJ2-3, the V gene TRBV5-6; perhaps TRBD2 as D (6 bases). Germline CDR1 SGHDT, CDR2 YYEEEE. Between the trimmed V and J ends, which lost 4 bases and 0 bases, there was a span of 15 bases. The CDR3 totals 16 residues. CDR3 bases: TGTGCCAGCAGCCGGGCGGGGATCGCTAGCACAGATACGCAGTATTTT. Protein: CASSRAGIASTDTQYF.